This T cell receptor (beta chain) emerged from a study of T cell responses to AZD1222 COVID-19 vaccine. Regarding the study as a whole: Donors, mostly white British, included more females; clonal diversity was possibly underestimated. Unmutated regions of variants are reportedly targeted by nearly half of spike-specific TCRs. Baseline testing showed seropositivity in only a handful of AZD1222 recipients.

The table came from immunoSEQ multiplex PCR; TCRdb's copy has only in-frame clones and leaves some out. The sample has approximately 70,000 clones; 85% are singletons. Points on this clone: Its antigen is undetermined.

The length of the CDR3 is 16 residues. With 1 base removed from V and 4 bases from J, the gap between germline ends came to 15 bases. Germline V gene data show CDR1 as LGHDT and CDR2 as YNNKEL (reference sequence). This receptor was obtained from an adult in good health. The input for sequencing was peripheral blood, taken on day 0 of AZD1222 vaccination. The J gene is TRBJ2-3, the V gene TRBV3-1 (or the pseudogene TRBV3-2); D call uncertain. The CDR3 here is CASSQGLVERPDTQYF. The CDR3 coding sequence is TGTGCCAGCAGCCAAGGGCTGGTAGAGCGCCCAGATACGCAGTATTTT.